A single sample gave rise to the 2 T cell receptor beta chains below, sequenced in a study of cytomegalovirus exposure and HLA in healthy donors. Vbeta (60) and Jbeta (13) primers were used in the PCR. Generated by immunoSEQ multiplex PCR, the TCRdb table keeps only in-frame clones and is missing some. Of around 67,000 clones in the sample, around three quarters are singletons; the top ten hold roughly 8%. Sequencing input: PBMCs. These receptor sequences come from a man aged 18 to 30 in good health and CMV-seropositive.

This clone was counted between two and nine times. The chain uses TRBV5-1 and TRBJ1-1; TRBD1 matches at 8 bases. CDR1 is SGHRS, CDR2 YFSETQ, per germline. J gave up 1 base and V 7 bases, and 3 bases lay outside the gene matches. The CDR3 runs 13 residues. CDR3 sequence: CASGQGENTEAFF. CDR3 DNA: TGCGCCAGCGGACAGGGTGAGAACACTGAAGCTTTCTTT.

This sequence joins TRBV4-1 and TRBJ2-7, with 10 bases identical to TRBD1. The V gene end was trimmed by 4 bases and the J gene end by 0 bases; junction bases not matched to a gene: 3. This CDR3 is 15 amino acids long. Germline values: CDR1 MGHRA, CDR2 YSYEKL. CDR3 sequence: CASSRGTGDSYEQYF. In DNA form, the CDR3 reads TGCGCCAGCAGCCGCGGGACAGGGGACTCCTACGAGCAGTACTTC.